These 29 T cell receptor beta chains share one sample of origin, sequenced in a study of shared clonotypes between healthy human individuals. Generated by immunoSEQ multiplex PCR, the TCRdb table keeps only in-frame clones and is missing some. The sample yields fewer than 600,000 clones, 79% seen once. The specimen was PBMCs. These receptors originate from a woman in her thirties or forties in good health. Some clones in this sample may be carry-over from other donors' samples.

Remarks on this clone: Mismatch with germline at one junction end may stem from a read error. The V and J genes are TRBV7-7 and TRBJ2-5, with 8 bases aligning to TRBD1. The CDR3 is 16 amino acids. Germline-derived CDR1 and CDR2 are SSHAT and FNYEAQ (reference sequence). The CDR3 here is CASSPRSGQARETQYF. DNA for the CDR3: TGTGCTAGCAGCCCTAGATCGGGACAGGCAAGGGAGACCCAGTACTTC.

The chain joins TRBV29-1 to TRBJ2-7, with 10 bases lining up with TRBD1. The CDR3 runs to 13 residues. CDR1 SQVTM and CDR2 ANQGSEA come from the germline V gene. V trimming: 8 bases; J trimming: 0 bases; junction bases outside the gene matches: 4. The CDR3 coding sequence is TGCAGCACCCGGACAGGGGGCTCCTACGAGCAGTACTTC. As protein: CSTRTGGSYEQYF.

The V gene is TRBV19, the J gene TRBJ2-5; D is unclear. The germline gives CDR1 LNHDA, CDR2 SQIVND (reference sequence). CDR3 length equals 15 residues. V was trimmed by 5 bases and J by 5 bases, leaving 18 bases between them. The CDR3 nucleotides read TGTGCCAGTAGTCCCACCCCGGCGGTAATGGAGACCCAGTACTTC. Its protein is CASSPTPAVMETQYF.

This chain connects TRBV2 to TRBJ2-3; 7 bases align to TRBD1. The V segment lost 5 bases and the J segment 6 bases; nucleotides outside the gene matches: 5. Germline lookup yields CDR1 SNHLY and CDR2 FYNNEI. The CDR3 has 13 residues. CDR3 protein: CASSPDRADTQYF. The CDR3 coding sequence is TGTGCCAGCAGTCCCGACAGGGCTGATACGCAGTATTTT.

The chain uses TRBV13 and TRBJ2-2; the D gene is possibly TRBD1 (5 bases). The CDR3 consists of 15 residues. CDR1 is PRHDT, CDR2 FYEKMQ, per germline (reference sequence). V lost 2 bases to trimming and J lost 5 bases, with 12 bases between them. This CDR3 reads CASSLRDRETGELFF. CDR3 bases: TGTGCCAGCAGCTTACGAGACAGAGAGACCGGGGAGCTGTTTTTT.

The chain uses TRBV7-2 and TRBJ1-3; tentative D call: TRBD1 (6 bases). Looked up from germline, CDR1 is SGHTA and CDR2 is FQGNSA. V lost 4 bases to trimming and J lost 2 bases, with 18 bases between them. The CDR3 spans 17 residues. The CDR3 sequence: CASSSPTGREAGNTIYF. The CDR3 nucleotides are TGTGCCAGCAGCTCACCGACAGGTAGAGAAGCTGGAAACACCATATATTTT.

The chain uses TRBV28 and TRBJ1-2; D not resolved. Trimming shortened V by 5 bases and J by 6 bases, and 16 bases separated the two germline ends. CDR1 and CDR2 (germline): MDHEN, SYDVKM. CDR3 length equals 14 residues. CDR3: CASSGDGGVDGYTF. The CDR3 region has the DNA TGTGCCAGCAGTGGAGATGGTGGGGTTGATGGCTACACCTTC.

This clone was seen a handful of times. The chain couples TRBV10-2 to TRBJ2-2, with no clear D. CDR1 and CDR2 from the germline V gene are WSHSY and SAAADI. CDR3 length: 12 residues. Trimming shortened V by 6 bases and J by 4 bases, and 6 bases separated the two germline ends. DNA of the CDR3: TGCGCCAGCAGCCACTCCACCGGGGAGCTGTTTTTT. It is translated as CASSHSTGELFF.

The chain has TRBV6-6 and TRBJ2-5, with 11 bases aligning to TRBD1. The germline gives CDR1 MNHNY, CDR2 SVGAGI (reference sequence). The length of the CDR3 is 16 residues. V shed 5 bases, J shed 2 bases, and the junction held 7 bases outside the gene matches. The CDR3, as DNA: TGTGCCAGCAGTCCCCCCGGGACAGGGGGACAAGAGACCCAGTACTTC. This translates into CASSPPGTGGQETQYF.

The rearrangement joins TRBV19 to TRBJ2-1; weak D call: TRBD2 (6 bases). CDR3 length: 14 residues. V lost 6 bases and J 4 bases, leaving 13 bases between the germline ends. Germline CDR1 reads LNHDA; CDR2 reads SQIVND (reference sequence). The CDR3 DNA reads as TGTGCCAGTAGAGGTGGGACTTCTTACAATGAGCAGTTCTTC. This sequence encodes CASRGGTSYNEQFF.

This sequence joins TRBV7-9 and TRBJ1-5; D possibly corresponds to TRBD1 (6 bases). V was pared by 2 bases and J by 6 bases, with 11 bases between. The CDR3 covers 14 residues. Germline V lookup: CDR1 SEHNR, CDR2 FQNEAQ (reference sequence). The CDR3 sequence is CASSLSGGAQPQHF. In DNA, the CDR3 is TGTGCCAGCAGCTTATCCGGGGGGGCTCAGCCCCAGCATTTT.

The table lists this clone with a few counts. This chain links TRBV7-3 with TRBJ2-3; D tentatively fits TRBD1 or TRBD2 (5 bases each). The CDR3 totals 16 residues. Trimming removed 5 bases at V and 4 bases at J, with 19 bases between. Germline values: CDR1 SGHTA, CDR2 FQGTGA. CDR3 loop: CASSQWGPGEADTQYF. CDR3 nucleotide sequence: TGTGCCAGCAGCCAATGGGGACCCGGAGAGGCAGATACGCAGTATTTT.

The chain combines TRBV5-4 with TRBJ1-1; TRBD1 matches at 8 bases. Germline V gene data show CDR1 as SGHNT and CDR2 as YYREEE (reference sequence). Trimming at V came to 3 bases and at J to 2 bases, leaving 6 bases not matched to a gene. The CDR3 consists of 15 residues. The CDR3 bases are TGTGCCAGCAGCTCATCCAGGGGGCCCAACACTGAAGCTTTCTTT. This translates into CASSSSRGPNTEAFF.

The chain joins TRBV18 to TRBJ1-5, with D maybe TRBD1 (6 bases). The germline gives CDR1 KGHSH, CDR2 LQKENI. The CDR3 length is 14 residues. Trimming pared 5 bases from V and 5 bases from J, leaving 13 bases between. The CDR3 DNA sequence: TGTGCCAGCTCAACAGACAGGACCTATCAGCCCCAGCATTTT. Encoded protein: CASSTDRTYQPQHF.

The sample holds a few counts of this clone. V usage is TRBV27 and J usage is TRBJ2-3; 7 bases line up with TRBD1. The length of the CDR3 is 16 residues. In germline, CDR1 is MNHEY, CDR2 SMNVEV (reference sequence). Germline trimming cut 5 bases from V and 2 bases from J; bases unmatched to any gene: 10. CDR3 amino acids: CASSAFSGGVTDTQYF. The CDR3 DNA sequence: TGTGCCAGCAGTGCCTTCTCAGGGGGTGTCACAGATACGCAGTATTTT.

This clone was counted a few times. The chain joins TRBV30 to TRBJ2-1, with 12 bases that match TRBD2. CDR1 GTSNPN and CDR2 SVGIG come from the germline V gene (reference sequence). This CDR3 has 20 residues. The trim removed 2 bases at V and 0 bases at J, leaving 14 bases unmatched. CDR3 sequence reads: CAWSRLGLAGPRSSYNEQFF. The CDR3, as DNA: TGTGCCTGGAGTCGGCTGGGACTAGCGGGCCCACGAAGCTCCTACAATGAGCAGTTCTTC.

This chain connects TRBV2 to TRBJ2-1; no firm D call. Trimming removed 8 bases from V and 0 bases from J, with 8 bases in between. The V gene's germline CDR1 is SNHLY and CDR2 FYNNEI. CDR3 length: 13 amino acids. Here the CDR3 DNA reads TGTGCCAGCGGCCAGAGCTCCTACAATGAGCAGTTCTTC. It specifies CASGQSSYNEQFF.

The chain uses TRBV5-6 and TRBJ2-7, with a tentative D call TRBD2 (5 bases). Trimming removed 4 bases at V and 6 bases at J, with 23 bases between. The germline gives CDR1 SGHDT, CDR2 YYEEEE. The CDR3 length is 16 residues. CDR3 region: CASSPRVRGSVFEQYF. CDR3 sequence (DNA): TGTGCCAGCAGCCCTAGGGTACGGGGATCGGTATTCGAGCAGTACTTC.

The chain joins TRBV7-8 to TRBJ1-5; 7 bases are a match to TRBD1. This CDR3 contains 17 residues. J lost 1 base, V lost 1 base, and 7 bases had no gene match. Germline V lookup: CDR1 SGHVS, CDR2 FQNEAQ. In nucleotides, the CDR3 is TGTGCCAGCAGCTTAGATAGGGGGCGGGAGAGCAATCAGCCCCAGCATTTT. It specifies CASSLDRGRESNQPQHF.

This clone is a singleton in its sample. The rearrangement joins TRBV19 to TRBJ2-2; D is undetermined. This CDR3 is 14 amino acids long. Germline values: CDR1 LNHDA, CDR2 SQIVND (reference sequence). V dropped 3 bases and J dropped 6 bases, with 11 bases sitting between them. Here the CDR3 reads CASSIVRASGELFF. The CDR3 DNA sequence: TGTGCCAGTAGTATTGTTAGGGCCTCCGGGGAGCTGTTTTTT. Full variable domain (rest looked up from reference TRBV19 and TRBJ2-2): DGGITQSPKYLFRKEGQNVTLSCEQNLNHDAMYWYRQDPGQGLRLIYYSQIVNDFQKGDIAEGYSVSREKKESFPLTVTSAQKNPTAFYLCASSIVRASGELFFGEGSRLTVL.

This clone appeared a single time. A read error may explain this, as a much larger clone is one base away. The identical CDR3 is also encoded by other nucleotide sequences in the sample. V is TRBV11-2 and J is TRBJ2-4; D is perhaps TRBD1 or TRBD2 (5 bases each). V was cut by 3 bases and J by 4 bases, with 22 bases left in between. Germline V gene lookup returns CDR1 SGHAT and CDR2 FQNNGV. The CDR3 sequence is 18 residues long. CDR3 amino acids: CASSLWTGTVHEKNIQYF. In nucleotides, the CDR3 is TGTGCCAGCAGCTTGTGGACCGGGACGGTCCATGAAAAAAACATTCAGTACTTC.

The V gene is TRBV5-4, the J gene TRBJ1-2, with no clear D. The CDR3 runs 15 residues. CDR1 is SGHNT and CDR2 is YYREEE in the germline V gene (reference sequence). V shed 4 bases and J shed 0 bases, with 13 bases lying between them. In DNA, the CDR3 is TGTGCCAGCAGCGAGGAACCTCAATCTAACTATGGCTACACCTTC. It encodes CASSEEPQSNYGYTF.

J is TRBJ1-2 and V is TRBV7-2, with D possibly TRBD1 on 5 matching bases. The CDR3 length is 14 residues. Per the germline V gene, CDR1 is SGHTA and CDR2 is FQGNSA. Trimming took off 5 bases at V and 2 bases at J, with 12 bases between the two ends. CDR3 sequence (DNA): TGTGCCAGCAGCCTTTGGGACGGCAACTATGGCTACACCTTC. Its translation is CASSLWDGNYGYTF.

The rearrangement joins TRBV6-5 to TRBJ1-1; D gene ambiguous. CDR3 length equals 12 residues. V lost 7 bases and J 6 bases, leaving 12 bases between the germline ends. Germline V gives CDR1 MNHEY, CDR2 SVGAGI. Here the CDR3 reads CASMGPPPEAFF. CDR3 nucleotide sequence: TGTGCCAGCATGGGTCCACCCCCTGAAGCTTTCTTT.

CDR3 sequence: CASSQASVGNEQFF. CDR3 DNA: TGCGCCAGCAGCCAGGCTAGCGTAGGGAATGAGCAGTTCTTC. This chain joins TRBV4-1 and TRBJ2-1, with D perhaps matching TRBD2 (6 bases). CDR3 size: 14 residues. Germline V CDR1 and CDR2: MGHRA, YSYEKL. V was pared by 3 bases and J by 7 bases, with 13 bases between.

This sequence joins TRBV28 and TRBJ1-2, with D hard to call. Germline lookup yields CDR1 MDHEN and CDR2 SYDVKM. This CDR3 contains 14 residues. V shed 4 bases and J shed 7 bases, with 16 bases lying between them. CDR3 bases: TGTGCCAGCAGTTCGGGGAGGGCCCTCTTTGGCTACACCTTC. Its translation is CASSSGRALFGYTF.

The gene calls are TRBV11-2 and TRBJ1-4; 7 bases match TRBD1. Losses at the gene ends were 4 bases for V and 5 bases for J; bases not matched to a gene: 10. The germline V gene has CDR1 SGHAT and CDR2 FQNNGV. The CDR3 spans 16 residues. The CDR3 nucleotides are TGTGCCAGCAGCTGGGGAGACAGGGTTGGGAATGAAAAACTGTTTTTT. Translated: CASSWGDRVGNEKLFF.

CDR3 protein: CASSWGKQETQYF. The CDR3 DNA reads as TGCGCCAGCAGCTGGGGAAAACAAGAGACCCAGTACTTC. This chain joins TRBV5-1 and TRBJ2-5; no definite D call. Trimming stripped 3 bases from V and 2 bases from J, with 8 bases between. This CDR3 is built from 13 residues. The germline gives CDR1 SGHRS, CDR2 YFSETQ.

The chain combines TRBV2 with TRBJ2-2; 7 nucleotides agree with TRBD1. The CDR3 loop spans 15 amino acids. J lost 4 bases, V lost 8 bases, and 10 bases had no gene match. Germline V gene data show CDR1 as SNHLY and CDR2 as FYNNEI. CDR3: CASREGAWVTGELFF. The CDR3 DNA reads as TGTGCCAGCCGCGAGGGGGCATGGGTCACCGGGGAGCTGTTTTTT.